Following are 27 T cell receptor beta chains from one sample sequenced in a study of CD8 T cells in Susac syndrome. The RNA, roughly 0.5 to 1 ug, was put through reverse transcription using random hexamers. TCRdb analysed the immunoSEQ multiplex PCR reads with MiXCR anew, one entry per CDR3 protein. The data show 50,000 or so distinct CDR3 sequences, roughly 93% seen once. The sequenced sample was CD8+ T cells from PBMCs. Receptors were obtained from a human donor in good health.

This chain uses TRBV3-1 with TRBJ2-7; 9 nucleotides match TRBD2. CDR1 and CDR2 (germline): LGHDT, YNNKEL (reference sequence). V lost 4 bases to trimming and J lost 1 base; unmatched junction nucleotides: 5. This CDR3 spans 15 amino acids. CDR3 DNA sequence: TGTGCCAGCAGCCCCGGGGCGGGGGGGTCCTACGAGCAGTACTTC. It encodes CASSPGAGGSYEQYF.

The V and J genes are TRBV19 and TRBJ1-5; D gene unclear. This CDR3 has 13 residues. The V gene's germline CDR1 is LNHDA and CDR2 SQIVND (reference sequence). V lost 4 bases and J 2 bases, leaving 6 bases between the germline ends. DNA for the CDR3: TGTGCCAGTAGTACTAGAGGCAATCAGCCCCAGCATTTT. Amino acids: CASSTRGNQPQHF. Looking up the rest from reference TRBV19 and TRBJ1-5 gives the full variable domain: DGGITQSPKYLFRKEGQNVTLSCEQNLNHDAMYWYRQDPGQGLRLIYYSQIVNDFQKGDIAEGYSVSREKKESFPLTVTSAQKNPTAFYLCASSTRGNQPQHFGDGTRLSIL.

This sequence joins TRBV7-9 and TRBJ2-6; TRBD1 matches at 10 bases. The CDR3 is 16 residues long. Trimming took 5 bases from V and 3 from J; bases not matched to a gene: 4. Germline CDR1 and CDR2: SEHNR and FQNEAQ (reference sequence). For the CDR3, the DNA is TGTGCCAGCAGCACGACAGGGGGCGGTGGGGCCAACGTCCTGACTTTC. This translates into CASSTTGGGGANVLTF. Supplemented by reference TRBV7-9 and TRBJ2-6, the full variable domain reads DTGVSQNPRHKITKRGQNVTFRCDPISEHNRLYWYRQTLGQGPEFLTYFQNEAQLEKSRLLSDRFSAERPKGSFSTLEIQRTEQGDSAMYLCASSTTGGGGANVLTFGAGSRLTVL.

The genes are TRBV15 and TRBJ1-5; D is ambiguous. The CDR3 runs 15 residues. Germline CDR1 is LNHNV and CDR2 is YYDKDF (reference sequence). V was trimmed by 0 bases and J by 3 bases, leaving 9 bases between them. In DNA form, the CDR3 reads TGTGCCACCAGCAGAGATTTGGGAACCAATCAGCCCCAGCATTTT. As protein: CATSRDLGTNQPQHF.

This clonotype showed up just a few times. The gene calls are TRBV6-5 and TRBJ2-3; TRBD2 matches 7 bases. There are 14 residues in the CDR3. Germline CDR1 reads MNHEY; CDR2 reads SVGAGI. The J segment lost 3 bases and the V segment lost 3 bases, leaving 3 bases of the junction unmatched. The CDR3 DNA reads TGTGCCAGCAGTTATAGCGGGCAGACAGATACGCAGTATTTT. This translates into CASSYSGQTDTQYF.

This chain connects TRBV20-1 to TRBJ2-7; D tentatively reads TRBD1 or TRBD2 (5 bases each). Germline V gene data show CDR1 as DFQATT and CDR2 as SNEGSKA (reference sequence). V lost 7 bases, J lost 7 bases, and 11 bases lay in between. The CDR3 consists of 10 residues. CDR3 in amino acids: CSGGSGEQYF. As DNA, the CDR3 is TGCAGTGGGGGGAGTGGGGAGCAGTACTTC.

The chain carries TRBV2 and TRBJ2-4, with D tentatively TRBD1 or TRBD2 (5 bases each). This CDR3 region has 16 residues. V shed 4 bases and J shed 0 bases, with 13 bases lying between them. Germline lookup yields CDR1 SNHLY and CDR2 FYNNEI. The CDR3 DNA sequence: TGTGCCAGCAGTGGGCAAAGGGACGGAGCCAAAAACATTCAGTACTTC. Translation: CASSGQRDGAKNIQYF.

The V gene is TRBV27, the J gene TRBJ2-5; TRBD2 might be the D (6 bases). The CDR3 loop spans 15 amino acids. V lost 1 base to trimming and J lost 5 bases, with 14 bases between them. CDR1 is MNHEY, CDR2 SMNVEV, per germline (reference sequence). The CDR3 coding sequence is TGTGCCAGCAGTTTATTGGCGGGGACGGGGGAGACCCAGTACTTC. Translated: CASSLLAGTGETQYF.

The chain links TRBV6-5 to TRBJ2-1, with 13 bases aligning to TRBD2. The CDR3 has 15 residues. Germline assignment: CDR1 MNHEY and CDR2 SVGAGI. V shed 8 bases and J 8 bases; nucleotides not matched to a gene: 9. The CDR3 protein is CASGGRGLAGYEQFF. The CDR3 DNA reads as TGTGCCAGCGGTGGAAGGGGACTAGCGGGATATGAGCAGTTCTTC.

The chain couples TRBV28 to TRBJ1-5; 7 bases are a match to TRBD1. The J segment lost 4 bases and the V segment lost 8 bases, leaving 5 bases of the junction unmatched. This CDR3 is built from 13 residues. CDR1 and CDR2 from the germline V gene are MDHEN and SYDVKM. The chain's CDR3 is CASLLQGNQPQHF. The CDR3 bases are TGTGCCAGCCTCCTACAGGGGAATCAGCCCCAGCATTTT.

The rearrangement joins TRBV6-5 to TRBJ2-7, with TRBD2 as a possible D gene (7 bases). The germline CDR1 and CDR2 sequences are MNHEY and SVGAGI. The V gene lost 5 bases and the J gene lost 4 bases, with 12 bases spanning the gap. The CDR3 runs to 13 residues. The CDR3: CASSPRGLYEQYF. The CDR3 DNA is TGTGCCAGCAGTCCGCGGGGGCTGTACGAGCAGTACTTC.

This clonotype came up once. In DNA, the CDR3 is TGTGCCAGCAGCTTAGGCCGGGACCTTGCTAACTATGGCTACACCTTC. It is translated as CASSLGRDLANYGYTF. The chain links TRBV13 to TRBJ1-2; TRBD1 might be the D (5 bases). Trimming cost V 0 bases and J 0 bases, with 11 bases left between them. This CDR3 is 16 amino acids long. Germline lookup yields CDR1 PRHDT and CDR2 FYEKMQ (reference sequence).

The chain couples TRBV20-1 to TRBJ2-7; D gene uncertain. The CDR3 has 13 residues. Germline V lookup: CDR1 DFQATT, CDR2 SNEGSKA (reference sequence). The V end was cut by 5 bases, the J end by 4 bases, with 15 bases between. The CDR3 here is CSAPPSVRYEQYF. The CDR3 DNA is TGCAGTGCTCCACCGTCCGTTCGGTACGAGCAGTACTTC.

The CDR3 region is CASSQGMDYEQYF. The CDR3, as DNA: TGTGCCAGCTCACAGGGAATGGACTACGAGCAGTACTTC. V is TRBV18 and J is TRBJ2-7; D gene unclear. Per the germline V gene, CDR1 is KGHSH and CDR2 is LQKENI. The CDR3 has 13 residues. Trimming left V 4 bases short and J 3 bases short, with 10 bases between. Together with reference TRBV18 and TRBJ2-7, the CDR3 gives the full variable domain: NAGVMQNPRHLVRRRGQEARLRCSPMKGHSHVYWYRQLPEEGLKFMVYLQKENIIDESGMPKERFSAEFPKEGPSILRIQQVVRGDSAAYFCASSQGMDYEQYFGPGTRLTVT.

This sequence joins TRBV7-9 and TRBJ1-1, with no clear D. CDR3 length equals 15 residues. V lost 6 bases, J lost 6 bases, and 20 bases lay in between. The germline CDR1 and CDR2 sequences are SEHNR and FQNEAQ (reference sequence). The CDR3 region has the DNA TGTGCCAGCAGGCCCCCCGATGGGGTCCTACCTGAAGCTTTCTTT. It translates to CASRPPDGVLPEAFF.

The chain couples TRBV30 to TRBJ2-1; D tentatively reads TRBD1 or TRBD2 (5 bases each). There are 11 residues in the CDR3. Germline V gene lookup returns CDR1 GTSNPN and CDR2 SVGIG (reference sequence). The V and J ends lost 1 base and 10 bases respectively, with 8 bases between them. This CDR3 reads CAWSGGSEQFF. In DNA form, the CDR3 reads TGTGCCTGGAGTGGGGGGTCGGAGCAGTTCTTC.

This rearrangement joins TRBV18 to TRBJ2-6; TRBD2 agrees at 7 bases. CDR1 is KGHSH, CDR2 LQKENI, per germline. The V and J ends lost 3 bases and 3 bases, in that order; junction bases with no gene match: 5. The CDR3 runs to 16 residues. CDR3 region: CASSPAGVFGANVLTF. The CDR3 DNA is TGTGCCAGCTCACCCGCGGGGGTCTTTGGGGCCAACGTCCTGACTTTC. Using reference TRBV18 and TRBJ2-6 for the parts outside the CDR3, the full variable domain is NAGVMQNPRHLVRRRGQEARLRCSPMKGHSHVYWYRQLPEEGLKFMVYLQKENIIDESGMPKERFSAEFPKEGPSILRIQQVVRGDSAAYFCASSPAGVFGANVLTFGAGSRLTVL.

V and J are TRBV20-1 and TRBJ2-7; 11 positions agree with TRBD1. The J segment lost 2 bases and the V segment lost 7 bases, leaving 4 bases of the junction unmatched. Per the germline V gene, CDR1 is DFQATT and CDR2 is SNEGSKA (reference sequence). The CDR3 is 13 amino acids. This CDR3 is CSGGTGGTYEQYF. CDR3 nucleotides: TGCAGTGGCGGGACAGGGGGGACCTACGAGCAGTACTTC.

This clonotype showed up just a few times. The chain has TRBV27 and TRBJ2-7; 8 nucleotides agree with TRBD2. The V gene end was trimmed by 4 bases and the J gene end by 2 bases; junction bases not matched to a gene: 1. Germline V CDR1 and CDR2: MNHEY, SMNVEV (reference sequence). This CDR3 has 13 residues. CDR3 sequence (DNA): TGTGCCAGCAGTTCCGGGGGGGCCTACGAGCAGTACTTC. Protein: CASSSGGAYEQYF.

This chain connects TRBV25-1 to TRBJ2-4, with D tentatively TRBD1 or TRBD2 (5 bases each). The CDR3 covers 15 residues. Between the trimmed V and J ends, which lost 3 bases and 1 base, there was a span of 10 bases. The V gene's germline CDR1 is MGHDK and CDR2 SYGVNS. CDR3 sequence reads: CASSDPREAKNIQYF. For the CDR3, the DNA is TGTGCCAGCAGTGACCCCAGGGAGGCCAAAAACATTCAGTACTTC.

V and J are TRBV28 and TRBJ2-2; either TRBD1 or TRBD2 may fit D (5 bases each). This CDR3 contains 14 residues. The V end was cut by 6 bases, the J end by 4 bases, with 12 bases between. Germline assignment: CDR1 MDHEN and CDR2 SYDVKM. The chain's CDR3 is CASSRSGGTGELFF. The CDR3, as DNA: TGTGCCAGCAGCCGCAGTGGGGGCACCGGGGAGCTGTTTTTT. Full variable domain (outside the CDR3, taken from reference TRBV28 and TRBJ2-2): DVKVTQSSRYLVKRTGEKVFLECVQDMDHENMFWYRQDPGLGLRLIYFSYDVKMKEKGDIPEGYSVSREKKERFSLILESASTNQTSMYLCASSRSGGTGELFFGEGSRLTVL.

The chain links TRBV29-1 to TRBJ1-2; D is unresolved. Germline CDR1 reads SQVTM; CDR2 reads ANQGSEA. V shed 3 bases and J shed 0 bases, with 11 bases lying between them. There are 14 residues in the CDR3. CDR3 coding DNA: TGCAGCGTTGATAGCGGCGTAGCTAACTATGGCTACACCTTC. As protein: CSVDSGVANYGYTF.

The J gene is TRBJ1-1, the V gene TRBV29-1; D gene unclear. Germline lookup yields CDR1 SQVTM and CDR2 ANQGSEA. V lost 4 bases and J 1 base, leaving 7 bases between the germline ends. The CDR3 runs 12 residues. The CDR3 is CSVVGGNTEAFF. The DNA for the CDR3 is TGCAGCGTTGTAGGCGGGAACACTGAAGCTTTCTTT.

This chain joins TRBV2 and TRBJ2-7; D may match TRBD1 or TRBD2 (5 bases each). Trimming left V 3 bases short and J 7 bases short, with 19 bases between. Germline assignment: CDR1 SNHLY and CDR2 FYNNEI. There are 15 residues in the CDR3. CDR3: CASSDAIEGPGEQYF. CDR3 sequence (DNA): TGTGCCAGCAGTGACGCGATAGAGGGACCGGGAGAGCAGTACTTC.

The J gene is TRBJ1-1, the V gene TRBV14, with D tentatively TRBD1 (5 bases). Trimming left V 6 bases short and J 0 bases short, with 20 bases between. This CDR3 is built from 17 residues. Germline assignment: CDR1 SGHDN and CDR2 FVKESK. In DNA, the CDR3 is TGTGCCAGCAGTAGGAGTCCCTCAGGGTTTTTGAACACTGAAGCTTTCTTT. Its translation: CASSRSPSGFLNTEAFF.

The V call is TRBV6-5, the J call TRBJ1-5, with D maybe TRBD1 (5 bases). Trimming removed 2 bases from V and 3 bases from J, with 11 bases in between. CDR3 length: 15 amino acids. The V gene's germline CDR1 is MNHEY and CDR2 SVGAGI. CDR3 DNA sequence: TGTGCCAGCAGTTACCCGGGGGTCCTCAATCAGCCCCAGCATTTT. It is translated as CASSYPGVLNQPQHF.

The chain links TRBV20-1 to TRBJ2-3; a possible D gene is TRBD2 (6 bases). The germline V gene has CDR1 DFQATT and CDR2 SNEGSKA (reference sequence). The CDR3 runs 15 residues. V lost 2 bases to trimming and J lost 3 bases, with 15 bases between them. DNA of the CDR3: TGCAGTGCTAGACCTCCGGGACTGCTGACAGATACGCAGTATTTT. Its translation is CSARPPGLLTDTQYF.